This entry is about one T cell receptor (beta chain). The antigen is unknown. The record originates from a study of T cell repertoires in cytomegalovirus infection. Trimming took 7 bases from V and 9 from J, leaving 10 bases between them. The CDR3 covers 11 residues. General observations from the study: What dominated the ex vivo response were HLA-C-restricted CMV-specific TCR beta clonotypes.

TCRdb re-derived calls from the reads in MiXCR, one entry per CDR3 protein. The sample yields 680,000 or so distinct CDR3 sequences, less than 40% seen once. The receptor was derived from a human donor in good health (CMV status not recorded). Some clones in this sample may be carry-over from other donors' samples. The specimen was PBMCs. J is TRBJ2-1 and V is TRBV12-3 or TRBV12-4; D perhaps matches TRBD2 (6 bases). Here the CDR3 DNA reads TGTGCCAGCACGACTAGGGGTGAGCAGTTCTTC. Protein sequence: CASTTRGEQFF.